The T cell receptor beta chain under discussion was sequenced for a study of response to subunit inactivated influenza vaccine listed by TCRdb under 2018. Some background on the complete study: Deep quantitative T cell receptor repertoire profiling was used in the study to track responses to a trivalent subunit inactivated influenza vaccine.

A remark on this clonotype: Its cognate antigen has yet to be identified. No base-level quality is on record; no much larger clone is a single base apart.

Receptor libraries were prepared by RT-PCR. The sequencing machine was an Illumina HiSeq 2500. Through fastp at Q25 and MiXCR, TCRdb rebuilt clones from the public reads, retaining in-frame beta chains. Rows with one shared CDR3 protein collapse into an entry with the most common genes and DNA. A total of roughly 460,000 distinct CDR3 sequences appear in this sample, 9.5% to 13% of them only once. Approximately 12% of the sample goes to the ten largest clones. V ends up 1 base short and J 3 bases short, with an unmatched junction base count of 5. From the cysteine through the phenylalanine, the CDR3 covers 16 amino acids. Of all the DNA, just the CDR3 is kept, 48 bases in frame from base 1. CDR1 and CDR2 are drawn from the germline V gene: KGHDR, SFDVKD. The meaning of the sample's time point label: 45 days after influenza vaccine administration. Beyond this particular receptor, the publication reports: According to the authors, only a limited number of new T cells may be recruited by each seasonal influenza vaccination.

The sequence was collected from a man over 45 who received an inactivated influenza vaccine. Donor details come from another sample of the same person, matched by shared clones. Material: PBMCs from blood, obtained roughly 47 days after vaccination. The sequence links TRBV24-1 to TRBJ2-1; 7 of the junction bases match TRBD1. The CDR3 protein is CATSDFRDSHYNEQFF. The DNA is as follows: TGTGCCACCAGTGATTTCAGGGACAGCCACTACAATGAGCAGTTCTTC.